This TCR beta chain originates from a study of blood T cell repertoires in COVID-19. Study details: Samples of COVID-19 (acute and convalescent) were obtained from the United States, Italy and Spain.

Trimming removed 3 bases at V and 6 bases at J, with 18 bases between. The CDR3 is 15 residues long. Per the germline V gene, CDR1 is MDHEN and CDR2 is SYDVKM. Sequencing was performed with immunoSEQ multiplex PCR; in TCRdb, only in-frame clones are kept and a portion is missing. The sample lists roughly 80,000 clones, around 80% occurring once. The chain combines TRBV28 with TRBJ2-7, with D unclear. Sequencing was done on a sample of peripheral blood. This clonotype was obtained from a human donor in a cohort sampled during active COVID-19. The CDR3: CASSLVRRSVGEQYF. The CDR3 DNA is TGTGCCAGCAGTTTGGTCAGGCGATCGGTTGGCGAGCAGTACTTC.